This T cell receptor beta chain was identified during a study of T cells in Graves' hyperthyroidism and ophthalmopathy. From RNA transcripts, TCR beta CDR3 regions were amplified. The primer set for the first-round RT-PCR of the TCR CDR3 was HTBI. Using its own MiXCR run on the multiplex PCR reads, TCRdb lists one record per CDR3 protein. This sample has fewer than 400,000 distinct CDR3 sequences, with roughly 25% found just once. The CDR3 consists of 15 residues. Trimming stripped 0 bases from V and 2 bases from J, with 11 bases between. Looked up from germline, CDR1 is MNHEY and CDR2 is SVGAGI. This clonotype was counted a few times. Its antigen remains unknown. Findings and caveats of the study: Most thyroid clonotypes with frequency above 0.001 were detected in blood.

The clonotype originates from a man aged 45-65 years with Graves' hyperthyroidism. The chain couples TRBV6-5 to TRBJ2-7; D tentatively fits TRBD1 or TRBD2 (5 bases each). Sequenced sample: blood. This chain's CDR3 is CASSYSHGTTYEQYF. In DNA, the CDR3 is TGTGCCAGCAGTTACTCGCACGGGACGACCTACGAGCAGTACTTC.